These T cell receptor beta chains were read from a single sample in a study of T cell responses to AZD1222 COVID-19 vaccine. Assay used: immunoSEQ multiplex PCR; TCRdb lists only in-frame clones, some missing. Here the sample spans 70,000 to 95,000 clones, around 80% being singletons. This sample comprised peripheral blood, obtained on day 0 of AZD1222 vaccination. These TCRs come from an adult in good health. The conserved cysteine and the conserved F or W are not part of the CDR3 here.

v_call: TRBV5-1; j_call: TRBJ2-1; cdr3_aa: ASSGSGNEQF
v_call: TRBV7-9; j_call: TRBJ2-2; cdr3_aa: ASSLDGTNKGELF
v_call: TRBV2; j_call: TRBJ1-2; cdr3_aa: ASCSPPNYGYT
v_call: TRBV10-3; j_call: TRBJ1-2; cdr3_aa: AISDRPGYGYT
v_call: TRBV18; j_call: TRBJ2-1; cdr3_aa: ASSPPPPNNEQF
v_call: TRBV18; j_call: TRBJ1-2; cdr3_aa: ASSGQGNYGYT
v_call: TRBV11-3; j_call: TRBJ2-7; cdr3_aa: ASSLGSAEQY
v_call: TRBV18; j_call: TRBJ2-1; cdr3_aa: ASSSGTGGTSNNEQF
v_call: TRBV28; j_call: TRBJ2-7; cdr3_aa: ASGIGPTYEQY
v_call: TRBV3-1/TRBV3-2; j_call: TRBJ2-1; cdr3_aa: ASSQGVGLAGDEQF
v_call: TRBV7-2; j_call: TRBJ1-2; cdr3_aa: ASSLAGTGGGYT
v_call: TRBV5-1; j_call: TRBJ1-2; cdr3_aa: ASRPGDSIVQGYT
v_call: TRBV28; j_call: TRBJ1-3; cdr3_aa: ASSYGRRNTIY
v_call: TRBV19; j_call: TRBJ1-1; cdr3_aa: ASRNRNTEAF
v_call: TRBV5-1; j_call: TRBJ1-4; cdr3_aa: ASSWTDFNEKLF
v_call: TRBV7-8; j_call: TRBJ2-7; cdr3_aa: ASSLAPYEQY
v_call: TRBV6-5; j_call: TRBJ2-3; cdr3_aa: ASRGGSGVTDTQY
v_call: TRBV5-6; j_call: TRBJ2-1; cdr3_aa: ASSQLAGGSYNEQF
v_call: TRBV29-1; j_call: TRBJ2-2; cdr3_aa: SVSGTRDTGELF
v_call: TRBV7-9; j_call: TRBJ1-5; cdr3_aa: ASSLETGDSNQPQH
v_call: TRBV28; j_call: TRBJ2-5; cdr3_aa: ASSLFAGDPAQY
v_call: TRBV25-1; j_call: TRBJ2-1; cdr3_aa: ASRHGRTDNEQF
v_call: TRBV7-2; j_call: TRBJ2-7; cdr3_aa: ASSLAPAYEQY
v_call: TRBV2; j_call: TRBJ2-6; cdr3_aa: ASSGQGFSGANVLT
v_call: TRBV11-2; j_call: TRBJ1-2; cdr3_aa: ASSSGHGYGYT
v_call: TRBV6-5; j_call: TRBJ1-1; cdr3_aa: ASSRFMNTEAF
v_call: TRBV28; j_call: TRBJ2-7; cdr3_aa: ASTSQSYEQY
v_call: TRBV5-1; j_call: TRBJ1-1; cdr3_aa: ASSLEGIANTEAF
v_call: TRBV5-6; j_call: TRBJ2-2; cdr3_aa: ASSLYWQGNTGELF
v_call: TRBV5-6; j_call: TRBJ1-4; cdr3_aa: ASSLGLGARGEKLF
v_call: TRBV4-2; j_call: TRBJ2-6; cdr3_aa: ASSQDTFDRAYLSGANVLT
v_call: TRBV10-3; j_call: TRBJ2-2; cdr3_aa: AISSTLQGTGELF
v_call: TRBV19; j_call: TRBJ1-3; cdr3_aa: ATEDHSGNTIY
v_call: TRBV28; j_call: TRBJ1-1; cdr3_aa: ASNGGTEVEAF
v_call: TRBV11-2; j_call: TRBJ1-2; cdr3_aa: ASSLTGENGYT
v_call: TRBV7-2; j_call: TRBJ2-3; cdr3_aa: ASSLAGTSGRTDTQY
v_call: TRBV6-5; j_call: TRBJ1-2; cdr3_aa: ASSRQGDSYGYT